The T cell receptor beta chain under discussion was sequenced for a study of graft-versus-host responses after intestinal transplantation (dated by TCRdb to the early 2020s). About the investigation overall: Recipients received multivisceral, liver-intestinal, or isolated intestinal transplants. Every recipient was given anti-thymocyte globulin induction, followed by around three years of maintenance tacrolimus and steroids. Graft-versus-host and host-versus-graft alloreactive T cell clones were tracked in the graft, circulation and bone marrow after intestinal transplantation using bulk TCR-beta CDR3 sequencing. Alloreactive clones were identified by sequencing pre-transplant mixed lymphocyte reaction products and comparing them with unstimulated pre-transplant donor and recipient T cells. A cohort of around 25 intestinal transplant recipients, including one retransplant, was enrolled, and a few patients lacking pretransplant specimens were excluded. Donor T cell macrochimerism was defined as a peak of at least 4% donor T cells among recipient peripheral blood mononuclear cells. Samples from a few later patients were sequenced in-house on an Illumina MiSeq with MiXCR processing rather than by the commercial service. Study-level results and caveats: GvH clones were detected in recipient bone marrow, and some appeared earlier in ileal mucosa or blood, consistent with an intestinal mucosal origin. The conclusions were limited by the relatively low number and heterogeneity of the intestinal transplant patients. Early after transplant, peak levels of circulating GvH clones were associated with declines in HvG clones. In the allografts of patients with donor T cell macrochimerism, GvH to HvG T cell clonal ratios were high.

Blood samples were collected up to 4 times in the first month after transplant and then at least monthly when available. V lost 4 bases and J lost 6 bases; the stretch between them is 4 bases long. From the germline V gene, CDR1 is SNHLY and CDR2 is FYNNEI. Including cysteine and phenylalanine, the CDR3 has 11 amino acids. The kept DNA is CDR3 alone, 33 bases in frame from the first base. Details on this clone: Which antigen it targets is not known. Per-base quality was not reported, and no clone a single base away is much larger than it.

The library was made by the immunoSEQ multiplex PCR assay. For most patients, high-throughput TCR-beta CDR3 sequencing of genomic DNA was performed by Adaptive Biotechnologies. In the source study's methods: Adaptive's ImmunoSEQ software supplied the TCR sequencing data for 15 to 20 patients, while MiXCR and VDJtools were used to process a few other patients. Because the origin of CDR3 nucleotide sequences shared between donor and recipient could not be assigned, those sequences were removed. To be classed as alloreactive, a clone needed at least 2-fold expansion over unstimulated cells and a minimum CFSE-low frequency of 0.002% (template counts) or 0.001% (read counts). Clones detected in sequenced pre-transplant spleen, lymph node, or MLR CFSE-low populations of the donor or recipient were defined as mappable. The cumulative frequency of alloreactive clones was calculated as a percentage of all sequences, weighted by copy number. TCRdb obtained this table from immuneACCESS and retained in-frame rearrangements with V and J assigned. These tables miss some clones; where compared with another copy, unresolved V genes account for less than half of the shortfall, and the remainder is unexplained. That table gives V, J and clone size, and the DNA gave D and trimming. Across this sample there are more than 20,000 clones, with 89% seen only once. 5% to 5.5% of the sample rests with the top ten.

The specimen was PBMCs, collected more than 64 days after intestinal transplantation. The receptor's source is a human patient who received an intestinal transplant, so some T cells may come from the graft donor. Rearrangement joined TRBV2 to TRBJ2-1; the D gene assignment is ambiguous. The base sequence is TGTGCCAGCAGTGGGGTCAATGAGCAGTTCTTC. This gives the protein CASSGVNEQFF.